This T cell receptor (beta chain) was recovered during a study of cytomegalovirus exposure and HLA in healthy donors. The study, taken as a whole, reports: Cytomegalovirus association was listed for 164 TCR beta chains.

A note on this clone: Its target is unknown.

PCR involved 60 Vbeta and 13 Jbeta primers. The repertoire was sequenced with immunoSEQ multiplex PCR; TCRdb's copy has only in-frame clones and lacks some. The sample records 150,000 to 200,000 clones, 84% being singletons. V was pared by 1 base and J by 5 bases, with 15 bases between. CDR3 length: 15 residues. Germline CDR1 reads SGHNT; CDR2 reads YYREEE (reference sequence). The specimen sequenced was PBMCs. The sequence came from a boy younger than 18 in good health and CMV-seronegative. The V gene is TRBV5-4, the J gene TRBJ2-5; possible D gene TRBD1, 6 bases. CDR3 nucleotide sequence: TGTGCCAGCAGCTTGTCTCAGGGGTCGGGGGAGACCCAGTACTTC. This translates into CASSLSQGSGETQYF.